The present TCR beta chain was sequenced within a study of T cell responses to AZD1222 COVID-19 vaccine. Study-wide points: No repertoire was sampled before or during the peak T cell response, only after it. Clonal diversity may have been underestimated in mostly white British donors. Among vaccine-associated CD4 TCRs, coverage spanned spike, with dominance at 160-218 and 743-854. Vaccination with two AZD1222 doses was followed by a rise in Spike-specific TCR breadth and depth.

Remarks on this clone: Antigen unknown.

The CDR3 is 13 residues long. The ends were cut back, 5 bases at V and 6 bases at J, with 13 bases in the middle. The germline V gene has CDR1 MNHNY and CDR2 SVGAGI (reference sequence). This table comes from immunoSEQ multiplex PCR, and its TCRdb copy is limited to in-frame clones, with some not included. The table shows some 90,000 clones, with approximately 86% occurring only once. This sequence was found in an adult in good health. The chain recombines TRBV6-6 with TRBJ1-2, with a tentative D call TRBD1 (5 bases). Sequencing used peripheral blood, obtained on day 0 of AZD1222 vaccination. Here the CDR3 DNA reads TGTGCCAGCAGTAACCCGGGACGCGATGGCTACACCTTC. This gives the protein CASSNPGRDGYTF.